Sequencing of this T cell receptor (delta chain) was carried out in a study of γδ T cells in repeated Plasmodium falciparum infection (dated by TCRdb to the early 2020s). Concerning the study at large: The natural-infection arm enrolled Malian children exposed to intense seasonal malaria transmission and compared the Malian children with Australian children matched for age and gender. Four controlled human malaria infections were administered to five malaria-naive U.S. adults over approximately 600 days by bites from P. falciparum NF54-infected Anopheles stephensi mosquitoes. Samples from controlled-infection subjects were taken at baseline, right before selected infections, and 21 days after each infection. Malian gammadelta TCR repertoires were analysed cross-sectionally during no-transmission periods and were analysed longitudinally across acute febrile malaria episodes. The study examined how repeated Plasmodium falciparum infection shapes the human gammadelta T cell repertoire, using natural infection in Mali and controlled human malaria infection.

Library preparation used multiplex PCR. The sample was run on an Illumina MiSeq. From each sorted gammadelta T cell sample, both TCR gamma (TRG) and TCR delta (TRD) chains were sequenced. The authors processed their data as follows. Clonotype tree plots, accumulated frequency of the top 20 clonotypes, diversity index (DI) and D75 metrics were included in the repertoire analyses. TCRdb reanalyzed the public reads with the CATT caller, and identical DNA sequences were merged afterwards. TCRdb's processing, not the study's, gives the V and J calls here. The sample table lists about 48,000 delta-chain clones, about 1.5% of them with a count of one. The top ten clonotypes cover over 7% of the sample. This clone came up many times. The antigen it binds to is not known. No quality values exist for individual bases; no much larger clone is one base distant. This CDR3 is also generated by other DNA sequences in the sample.

V loses 1 base of germline sequence and J loses 0 bases, and the interval between the two ends is 5 bases. CDR1 GEAIGNYY and CDR2 EKD were looked up in the germline V gene. Inclusive of the bounding cysteine and phenylalanine, the CDR3 is 13 residues long. Only the CDR3 portion is preserved as DNA: 39 bases, with reading frame beginning at the first base. Vgamma9/Vdelta2+ and Vdelta2-negative gammadelta T cell populations were flow-sorted from peripheral blood mononuclear cells for bulk TCR repertoire analysis. Broader findings and caveats from the paper: Repeated controlled infections appeared to drive waves of new clonotype selection in Vdelta2-negative, largely Vdelta1+, gammadelta TCR repertoires. Because the controlled-infection cohort was small, analysis of inter-individual variability in gammadelta T cell responses was limited. Vgamma9/Vdelta2+ TCR repertoires kept a highly stable polyclonal repertoire across time and infection, and many TCRgamma sequences overlapped between individuals. Generalizability was limited because the Malian cohort was drawn from a small rural village of predominantly one ethnic group. Vdelta2-negative gammadelta TCR repertoires from Malian children appeared more clonally expanded, less diverse and less shared than those of Australian children.

Sequenced input: gamma-delta T cells from blood. The TCR was taken from a pool of human donors (malaria-infected and uninfected, not separated). The rearranged chain carries TRDV2 and TRDJ1; the D gene cannot be named for sure. The DNA is TGTGCCTGTGACACTTTTAACACCGATAAACTCATCTTT. It translates as CACDTFNTDKLIF.